What follows is one T cell receptor beta chain and its context. Its specificity is unknown. This record comes from a study of T cell responses to AZD1222 COVID-19 vaccine. Overall study findings and caveats: Repertoires in all cases were sampled only once the peak T cell response had passed. Donors were largely white British and mainly female; clonal diversity was possibly underestimated. Spike-specific TCR repertoires showed rising breadth and depth after two AZD1222 doses.

TCRdb's table, derived via immunoSEQ multiplex PCR, lists solely in-frame clones and lacks some. The data contain 110,000 or so clones, 85% to 90% of them singletons. Investigators merged groups given second doses at roughly 4 or roughly 12 weeks. The CDR3 runs 14 residues. V was shortened by 7 bases and J by 3 bases, with 13 bases between the two germline ends. Germline values: CDR1 PRHDT, CDR2 FYEKMQ (reference sequence). J is TRBJ2-1 and V is TRBV13; D might be TRBD1 (6 bases). This receptor was identified in an adult who received the AZD1222 COVID-19 vaccine. The sequencing used peripheral blood, collected 28 days after the second AZD1222 dose. CDR3 residues: CASTRQGYYNEQFF. The CDR3 nucleotides read TGTGCCAGCACTCGCCAGGGGTACTACAATGAGCAGTTCTTC.